These T cell receptor beta chains were read from a single sample in a study of T cell repertoires in cytomegalovirus infection. TCRdb passed the reads through MiXCR, listing each CDR3 protein once. This sample has around 250,000 distinct CDR3 sequences, with about a sixth found just once. The sample was CD8+ T cells from PBMCs. These receptors all come from a human donor in good health (CMV status not recorded). Some clones in this sample may be carry-over from other donors' samples. CDR3s include the opening cysteine and the closing phenylalanine or tryptophan. A D gene is named only where the DNA matches it firmly. Some rows have no size entry. The others give once, few or many, or a class for an expanded clone.

j_gene | v_gene | d_gene | abundance | CDR3nt | CDR3aa
TRBJ2-3 | TRBV7-6 | . | few | TGTGCCAGCAGCTTCACCGGGTCCTCCATCGATACGCAGTATTTT | CASSFTGSSIDTQYF
TRBJ2-1 | TRBV20-1 | TRBD1 | . | TGCAGTGCCACCGGGACAGGGGGGGTTAGGTCCTACAATGAGCAGTTCTTC | CSATGTGGVRSYNEQFF
TRBJ2-1 | TRBV7-9 | . | . | TGTGCCAGCAGCGCCGAAGGGGTGGGCTACAATGAGCAGTTCTTC | CASSAEGVGYNEQFF
TRBJ2-1 | TRBV5-6 | . | . | TGTGCCAGCAGCCTGAACCATTTGGACCATCTAGAGCAGTTCTTC | CASSLNHLDHLEQFF
TRBJ2-1 | TRBV7-9 | TRBD2 | few | TGTGCCAGCAGTCATGGCGGGGGGGATGGTGAGCAGTTCTTC | CASSHGGGDGEQFF
TRBJ1-1 | TRBV7-6 | . | many | TGTGCCAGCAGCTTACCTGGTTCTCCTCCTGAGAACACTGAAGCTTTCTTT | CASSLPGSPPENTEAFF
TRBJ2-7 | TRBV20-1 | . | . | TGCAGTGCCCCCTTAGGGGTTGAGCAGTACTTC | CSAPLGVEQYF
TRBJ1-4 | TRBV28 | TRBD1 | . | TGTGCCAGCAGCTCCGGGACAGACCTTGCAACTAATGAAAAACTGTTTTTT | CASSSGTDLATNEKLFF
TRBJ2-7 | TRBV28 | . | . | TGTGCCAGCAGTTTGGTACTCGGGGTCGAGCAGTACTTC | CASSLVLGVEQYF
TRBJ2-1 | TRBV29-1 | . | many | TGCAGCGTTGCCGACGTAGGCGAGTTCTTC | CSVADVGEFF
TRBJ1-4 | TRBV7-9 | . | many | TGTGCCAGCAGCTCAACCCGCCCTACAGGGAACAATGAAAAACTGTTTTTT | CASSSTRPTGNNEKLFF
TRBJ1-1 | TRBV5-1 | . | few | TGCGCCAGCAGCTTGGCCGGCAGAGTATCGGGGAACACTGAAGCTTTCTTT | CASSLAGRVSGNTEAFF
TRBJ2-3 | TRBV7-2 | TRBD2 | many | TGTGCCAGCAGCTCCCCCCTAGCGGGGGGCAGCACAGATACGCAGTATTTT | CASSSPLAGGSTDTQYF
TRBJ1-4 | TRBV12-3/TRBV12-4 | TRBD1 | . | TGTGCCAGCGGAGAGACAGGGCGCGGAGAAAAACTGTTTTTT | CASGETGRGEKLFF
TRBJ1-1 | TRBV6-5 | . | many | TGTGCCAGCAGTCAACGTAGGGCGGGCACTGAAGCTTTCTTT | CASSQRRAGTEAFF
TRBJ2-1 | TRBV7-6 | TRBD1 | . | TGTGCCAGCAGCTTATTCGGACAGGGAAGCTCCTACAATGAGCAGTTCTTC | CASSLFGQGSSYNEQFF
TRBJ2-7 | TRBV7-9 | . | few | TGTGCCAGCAGCTCCCCGCGGGGTCCCCTCGAGCAGTACTTC | CASSSPRGPLEQYF
TRBJ1-5 | TRBV11-3 | TRBD1 | . | TGTGCCAGCAGGATCCGGGACAGTCCCAATCAGCCCCAGCATTTT | CASRIRDSPNQPQHF
TRBJ2-7 | TRBV13 | TRBD1 | . | TGTGCCAGCAGGAGACAGGGGGCTTACTACGAGCAGTACTTC | CASRRQGAYYEQYF
TRBJ1-1 | TRBV7-9 | . | few | TGTGCCAGCAGCCCGGACAGCACTGAAGCTTTCTTT | CASSPDSTEAFF
TRBJ1-1 | TRBV2 | . | . | TGTGCCAGCATACAGCTGGGGGCTTTCTTT | CASIQLGAFF
TRBJ2-3 | TRBV7-9 | . | few | TGTGCCAGCAGCCCGCGGCGGGGATCGAGCACAGATACGCAGTATTTT | CASSPRRGSSTDTQYF
TRBJ1-2 | TRBV7-9 | . | many | TGTGCCAGCAGCTCCATCCCCCGAATCGACACTCAGACCCATGGCTACACCTTC | CASSSIPRIDTQTHGYTF
TRBJ2-7 | TRBV5-8 | TRBD2 | . | TGTGCCAGCAACCCGGGGGGATACGAGCAGTACTTC | CASNPGGYEQYF
TRBJ2-3 | TRBV7-2 | TRBD2 | many | TGTGCCAGCAGCTTAACCCTAGCGGGGGGGCCGGCAGATACGCAGTATTTT | CASSLTLAGGPADTQYF
TRBJ2-3 | TRBV7-2 | TRBD1 | many | TGTGCCAGCAGCTTAATTTCCAGGGACAGGAGAGACAATCGCACAGATACGCAGTATTTT | CASSLISRDRRDNRTDTQYF
TRBJ1-2 | TRBV7-9 | . | . | TGTGCCAGCAGCTTAGCGGGGGATCGCTACACCTTC | CASSLAGDRYTF
TRBJ2-5 | TRBV7-2 | . | many | TGTGCCAGCAGCTTAGCGGAAGGGGAAGAGACCCAGTACTTC | CASSLAEGEETQYF
TRBJ1-1 | TRBV28 | . | . | TGTGCCAGCCGTGGCCCCGGGCCGAACACTGAAGCTTTCTTT | CASRGPGPNTEAFF
TRBJ1-2 | TRBV4-3 | . | . | TGCGCCAGCAGCCCAGGCTTAGGCTATGGCTACACCTTC | CASSPGLGYGYTF
TRBJ2-1 | TRBV7-9 | TRBD2 | few | TGTGCCAGCAGTTCCGGGGGGTCTCCCTACAATGAGCAGTTCTTC | CASSSGGSPYNEQFF
TRBJ2-5 | TRBV5-1 | TRBD2 | . | TGCGCCAGCAGCTCGGAGCTAGCGGGGGGGGAGACCCAGTACTTC | CASSSELAGGETQYF
TRBJ2-7 | TRBV7-9 | . | . | TGTGCCAGCAGCTCGCACGAGGGGGAGGCCTACGAGCAGTACTTC | CASSSHEGEAYEQYF
TRBJ2-1 | TRBV29-1 | . | few | TGCAGCGTAGACCTGGGGATCAAATGGGGGCAGTTCTTC | CSVDLGIKWGQFF
TRBJ2-5 | TRBV7-2 | TRBD1 | many | TGTGCCAGCAGCTCACTGACAGGGGGCGTAATAATGGAGACCCAGTACTTC | CASSSLTGGVIMETQYF
TRBJ1-1 | TRBV19 | TRBD1 | many | TGTGCCAGTAGTATAGGGGGACAGGGTGAAGCTTTCTTT | CASSIGGQGEAFF
TRBJ2-4 | TRBV20-1 | . | . | TGCAGTGCATCGGAGCTAGCCAAAAACATTCAGTACTTC | CSASELAKNIQYF
TRBJ2-3 | TRBV27 | . | many | TGTGCCAGCAGTCAGGGGCCTGGGGGTTTTAGCACAGATACGCAGTATTTT | CASSQGPGGFSTDTQYF
TRBJ1-3 | TRBV6-5 | . | few | TGTGCCAGCAACCCGGGAGCGGCGGGCTCTGGAAACACCATATATTTT | CASNPGAAGSGNTIYF
TRBJ2-7 | TRBV5-1 | . | . | TGCGCCAGCAGCTTGGTGGTTTCCCAAGGGGCCTACGAGCAGTACTTC | CASSLVVSQGAYEQYF
TRBJ2-1 | TRBV28 | TRBD2 | many | TGTGCCAGCAGTTTTCCCCAGCGGGGGGGCCCTAACAATGAGCAGTTCTTC | CASSFPQRGGPNNEQFF
TRBJ2-7 | TRBV29-1 | . | few | TGCAGCGTTGAGGGGCCAGGGAAGGAATACGAGCAGTACTTC | CSVEGPGKEYEQYF